These 8 T cell receptor beta chains share one sample of origin, sequenced in a study of multiple sclerosis patients with progressive multifocal leukoencephalopathy. TCRdb keeps only in-frame clones here, not all; method: immunoSEQ multiplex PCR. Among 25,000 to 30,000 clones listed, over 85% were seen once. Time point defined: roughly 6 months of natalizumab therapy. The sample was PBMCs, taken from a patient treated with natalizumab. The origin of the receptors is a human donor with multiple sclerosis.

V is TRBV7-8 and J is TRBJ1-5, with 7 bases lining up with TRBD1. J gave up 6 bases and V 1 base, and 3 bases lay outside the gene matches. The V gene's germline CDR1 is SGHVS and CDR2 FQNEAQ. CDR3 length: 14 residues. This chain's CDR3 is CASSLVGGRQPQHF. In DNA, the CDR3 is TGTGCCAGCAGCTTAGTAGGGGGCCGTCAGCCCCAGCATTTT.

Note on this clone: Other DNA sequences in this specimen translate into the identical CDR3. This chain links TRBV29-1 with TRBJ1-2, with 7 positions matching TRBD1. Germline-derived CDR1 and CDR2 are SQVTM and ANQGSEA. This CDR3 contains 12 residues. V shed 3 bases, J shed 8 bases, and the junction held 6 bases outside the gene matches. CDR3 region: CSVDKGAGGYTF. CDR3 nucleotide sequence: TGCAGCGTTGATAAGGGGGCTGGGGGCTACACCTTC.

A word on this clone: The sample carries other DNA sequences with the same CDR3. This chain links TRBV15 with TRBJ1-5; maybe TRBD1 (5 bases). The CDR3 extends over 14 amino acids. The V end lost 3 bases, the J end lost 7 bases, and 13 bases lay between the germline ends. CDR1 LNHNV and CDR2 YYDKDF come from the germline V gene (reference sequence). For the CDR3, the DNA is TGTGCCACCAGCAGTGGAGGCAGGGACCAGCCCCAGCATTTT. This encodes CATSSGGRDQPQHF.

The rearrangement links TRBV5-6 to TRBJ1-1; 8 nucleotides agree with TRBD1. This CDR3 has 15 amino acids. Germline CDR1 SGHDT, CDR2 YYEEEE. With 2 bases clipped from V and 1 base from J, the junction kept 4 bases outside the gene matches. DNA for the CDR3: TGTGCCAGCAGCTTAGCGGGACAGGCGAACACTGAAGCTTTCTTT. Translated: CASSLAGQANTEAFF.

The chain uses TRBV27 and TRBJ2-1; 7 bases line up with TRBD2. The length of the CDR3 is 15 residues. CDR1 is MNHEY, CDR2 SMNVEV, per germline (reference sequence). The V gene end was trimmed by 5 bases and the J gene end by 10 bases; junction bases not matched to a gene: 14. Here the CDR3 reads CASSPSGGRAGEQFF. The CDR3 bases are TGTGCCAGCAGTCCCTCCGGGGGGAGGGCTGGGGAGCAGTTCTTC.

The chain joins TRBV19 to TRBJ1-2; D ambiguous. V was trimmed by 5 bases and J by 5 bases, leaving 12 bases between them. This CDR3 has 13 residues. CDR1 and CDR2 from the germline V gene are LNHDA and SQIVND (reference sequence). The CDR3 DNA is TGTGCCAGTAGTTCGAGAGGCGGGTATGGCTACACCTTC. Encoded protein: CASSSRGGYGYTF.

CDR3: CASSLRAGGLYEQYF. CDR3 bases: TGTGCCAGCAGCTTAAGGGCGGGAGGGCTCTACGAGCAGTACTTC. This chain connects TRBV7-3 to TRBJ2-5; 9 nucleotides match TRBD2. TRBJ2-7 explains the end of the DNA better; the J call may be wrong. Per germline, CDR1 SGHTA and CDR2 FQGTGA. CDR3 length: 15 residues.

The chain carries TRBV5-4 and TRBJ2-1, with unresolved D. Trimming removed 3 bases from V and 12 bases from J, with 19 bases in between. Germline CDR1 and CDR2: SGHNT and YYREEE (reference sequence). CDR3 size: 14 residues. This CDR3 is CASSYSRLVSGQFF. The CDR3 coding sequence is TGTGCCAGCAGCTATAGCCGCTTAGTGTCAGGGCAGTTCTTC. Using reference TRBV5-4 and TRBJ2-1 for the parts outside the CDR3, the full variable domain is ETGVTQSPTHLIKTRGQQVTLRCSSQSGHNTVSWYQQALGQGPQFIFQYYREEENGRGNFPPRFSGLQFPNYSSELNVNALELDDSALYLCASSYSRLVSGQFFGPGTRLTVL.